The clone carrying this TCR beta chain came up once. The CDR3 runs to 15 residues. The ends were cut back, 1 base at V and 5 bases at J, with 15 bases in the middle. Germline values: CDR1 SEHNR, CDR2 FQNEAQ (reference sequence). The data originate from a study of T cell changes during pregnancy in multiple sclerosis. The repertoire was sequenced with immunoSEQ multiplex PCR; TCRdb's copy has only in-frame clones and lacks some. The sample has about 100,000 clones; 80% to 95% are singletons. This chain connects TRBV7-9 to TRBJ2-7; D may be TRBD1 (5 bases). The sequences come from peripheral blood, collected after pregnancy. This TCR was recovered from a female donor with multiple sclerosis, enrolled in a pregnancy study. The CDR3 nucleotides read TGTGCCAGCAGCTTAGGAATGGGGCAGGACGACGAGCAGTACTTC. Amino acids: CASSLGMGQDDEQYF.